Presented here are 26 T cell receptor beta chains from one specimen sequenced in a study of T cell repertoires in cytomegalovirus infection. MiXCR was run by TCRdb on the reads, yielding one entry per CDR3 protein. Of 500,000 to 600,000 distinct CDR3 sequences in the sample, approximately 16% were seen once. The sample was CD8+ T cells from PBMCs. The receptors were gathered from a human donor in good health (CMV status not recorded). Some clones in this sample may be carry-over from other donors' samples.

This clonotype has ten or more counts. CDR3 residues: CASTSGQANYGYTF. For the CDR3, the DNA is TGTGCCAGCACTTCAGGACAGGCTAACTATGGCTACACCTTC. This chain uses TRBV6-1 with TRBJ1-2; 7 bases match TRBD1. The ends lost 7 bases at V and 0 bases at J; junction bases unmatched: 5. The CDR3 has 14 residues. Germline CDR1 and CDR2: MNHNS and SASEGT.

This clonotype has only a few counts. The rearrangement joins TRBV6-5 to TRBJ2-7; D is tentatively TRBD1 or TRBD2 (5 bases each). This CDR3 spans 14 amino acids. Trimming stripped 6 bases from V and 6 bases from J, with 18 bases between. Germline assignment: CDR1 MNHEY and CDR2 SVGAGI. CDR3 amino acids: CASSLGPGDREQYF. CDR3 sequence (DNA): TGTGCCAGCAGCCTGGGGCCTGGGGACCGCGAGCAGTACTTC.

The V and J genes are TRBV12-3 or TRBV12-4 and TRBJ1-1; 9 nucleotides align to TRBD1. V was clipped by 2 bases and J by 6 bases; unmatched bases: 13. This CDR3 contains 17 residues. CDR3 sequence: CASSLKTGGGHDPEAFF. The CDR3 coding sequence is TGTGCCAGCAGTTTAAAGACAGGGGGTGGGCATGATCCTGAAGCTTTCTTT.

This clonotype was counted only a few times. DNA of the CDR3: TGTGCCAGCAGTTTAACATTAGCCGGTGTTCAGTACTTC. Translating it yields CASSLTLAGVQYF. The chain uses TRBV27 and TRBJ2-4; D not certain. The V and J ends lost 2 bases and 11 bases respectively, with 13 bases between them. The length of the CDR3 is 13 residues. CDR1 is MNHEY, CDR2 SMNVEV, per germline (reference sequence).

The sample holds a few counts of this clonotype. J is TRBJ2-5 and V is TRBV11-2, with 11 bases lining up with TRBD2. Germline V gives CDR1 SGHAT, CDR2 FQNNGV. This CDR3 spans 17 amino acids. The trim removed 1 base at V and 5 bases at J, leaving 9 bases unmatched. The CDR3 sequence: CASSLAPSGGPGETQYF. For the CDR3, the DNA is TGTGCCAGCAGCTTAGCCCCTAGCGGGGGGCCGGGGGAGACCCAGTACTTC.

This clonotype was observed a handful of times. The gene calls are TRBV5-6 and TRBJ2-2, with 9 bases aligning to TRBD1. The CDR3 runs to 15 residues. Germline V gives CDR1 SGHDT, CDR2 YYEEEE. V was pared by 3 bases and J by 6 bases, with 6 bases of the junction left unmatched. This CDR3 is CASSWRDRVPGELFF. The DNA of the CDR3 is TGTGCCAGCAGCTGGCGGGACAGGGTCCCCGGGGAGCTGTTTTTT.

This clonotype has ten or more counts. This sequence joins TRBV5-1 and TRBJ2-7; the match to TRBD2 covers 7 bases. Germline-derived CDR1 and CDR2 are SGHRS and YFSETQ. The CDR3 is made up of 15 amino acids. The V and J ends lost 4 bases and 5 bases, in that order; junction bases with no gene match: 12. The CDR3 DNA reads TGCGCCAGCAGCCGTTTGCGGGGAGGGCTCGACGAGCAGTACTTC. Translated, it gives CASSRLRGGLDEQYF. Filled out from reference TRBV5-1 and TRBJ2-7, the complete variable domain reads KAGVTQTPRYLIKTRGQQVTLSCSPISGHRSVSWYQQTPGQGLQFLFEYFSETQRNKGNFPGRFSGRQFSNSRSEMNVSTLELGDSALYLCASSRLRGGLDEQYFGPGTRLTVT.

This clonotype was recorded many times. The rearrangement joins TRBV7-9 to TRBJ2-5, with D perhaps TRBD2 (6 bases). Germline CDR1 and CDR2: SEHNR and FQNEAQ (reference sequence). The CDR3 length is 14 residues. The V end was cut by 5 bases, the J end by 1 base, with 11 bases between. The CDR3 here is CASSPMTSQETQYF. In nucleotides, the CDR3 is TGTGCCAGCAGCCCCATGACTAGCCAAGAGACCCAGTACTTC.

The table lists this clonotype with many counts. The rearrangement links TRBV4-1 to TRBJ2-1; 8 nucleotides agree with TRBD2. V gave up 3 bases and J gave up 5 bases; unmatched junction bases: 0. Germline values: CDR1 MGHRA, CDR2 YSYEKL. The length of the CDR3 is 13 residues. The CDR3 region has the DNA TGCGCCAGCAGCCAGCGGGGGGACAATGAGCAGTTCTTC. The encoded protein is CASSQRGDNEQFF.

The rearrangement links TRBV5-4 to TRBJ2-1, with 8 bases matching TRBD2. With V trimmed by 5 bases and J by 7 bases, 11 bases remained unmatched. The CDR3 runs 15 residues. The germline CDR1 and CDR2 sequences are SGHNT and YYREEE (reference sequence). CDR3 bases: TGTGCCAGCAGTACAACGGGACTAGACCCTAATGAGCAGTTCTTC. Amino acid sequence: CASSTTGLDPNEQFF.

This clonotype showed up many times. The chain combines TRBV10-3 with TRBJ1-1; tentatively, D is TRBD1 (6 bases). The germline V gene encodes CDR1 ENHRY and CDR2 SYGVKD. The CDR3 consists of 15 residues. With 4 bases removed from V and 3 bases from J, the gap between germline ends came to 15 bases. CDR3 DNA: TGTGCCATCAGTGCAGTAACAGGGTCACACACTGAAGCTTTCTTT. Encoded protein: CAISAVTGSHTEAFF.

This clonotype has a count of ten or more. The gene calls are TRBV7-8 and TRBJ2-3, with 9 bases aligning to TRBD2. Germline CDR1 is SGHVS and CDR2 is FQNEAQ. Trimming at V came to 3 bases and at J to 4 bases, leaving 14 bases not matched to a gene. The CDR3 is made up of 18 amino acids. This CDR3 is CASSFPWEREEGADTQYF. CDR3 nucleotide sequence: TGTGCCAGCAGCTTCCCCTGGGAGCGGGAGGAGGGAGCAGATACGCAGTATTTT.

This clonotype was observed at least ten times. J is TRBJ2-7 and V is TRBV10-3, with D uncertain. The germline V gene encodes CDR1 ENHRY and CDR2 SYGVKD. The CDR3 has 12 amino acids. Between the trimmed V and J ends, which lost 8 bases and 6 bases, there was a span of 14 bases. The CDR3 here is CAISGRALEQYF. CDR3 coding DNA: TGTGCCATCTCAGGACGGGCGCTCGAGCAGTACTTC.

This sequence joins TRBV4-1 and TRBJ2-7; TRBD1 might be the D (5 bases). There are 16 residues in the CDR3. CDR1 is MGHRA and CDR2 is YSYEKL in the germline V gene. The V end lost 4 bases, the J end lost 4 bases, and 20 bases lay between the germline ends. The CDR3 DNA reads TGCGCCAGCAGCCTGAAGGATTCAAGGGGAAATTACGAGCAGTACTTC. Protein sequence: CASSLKDSRGNYEQYF.

At least ten counts were recorded for this clonotype. The chain carries TRBV12-3 or TRBV12-4 and TRBJ2-1; D could derive from TRBD1 or TRBD2 (6 bases each). The germline V and J ends were trimmed by 3 bases and 3 bases, with 12 bases remaining between them. This CDR3 is 15 amino acids long. The chain's CDR3 is CASSFEGGLYNEQFF. The CDR3 DNA reads TGTGCCAGCAGTTTTGAAGGGGGGCTCTACAATGAGCAGTTCTTC.

This clonotype has just a few counts. The V call is TRBV3-1, the J call TRBJ2-7; weak D call: TRBD1 (6 bases). CDR3 length equals 15 residues. V lost 0 bases and J 3 bases, leaving 12 bases between the germline ends. The germline CDR1 and CDR2 sequences are LGHDT and YNNKEL (reference sequence). CDR3 amino acids: CASSQDQGTGYEQYF. CDR3 bases: TGTGCCAGCAGCCAAGATCAGGGGACGGGCTACGAGCAGTACTTC.

In this sample, this clonotype turned up many times. This chain joins TRBV15 and TRBJ1-3; D gene unclear. Germline CDR1 is LNHNV and CDR2 is YYDKDF (reference sequence). Trimming pared 1 base from V and 7 bases from J, leaving 11 bases between. The CDR3 has 14 amino acids. CDR3 coding DNA: TGTGCCACCAGCAGAGCTACCTCGGGGAACACCATATATTTT. This codes for CATSRATSGNTIYF.

The gene calls are TRBV7-3 and TRBJ2-7, with 8 positions matching TRBD1. V lost 5 bases to trimming and J lost 0 bases; unmatched junction nucleotides: 6. Germline loops: CDR1 SGHTA, CDR2 FQGTGA. This CDR3 spans 15 amino acids. CDR3 residues: CASSPGQGRSYEQYF. The CDR3 bases are TGTGCCAGCAGCCCCGGACAGGGACGCTCCTACGAGCAGTACTTC.

The chain is built from TRBV19 and TRBJ2-7; D is unresolved. The V end was cut by 6 bases, the J end by 5 bases, with 11 bases between. Looked up from germline, CDR1 is LNHDA and CDR2 is SQIVND (reference sequence). CDR3 size: 12 residues. CDR3 bases: TGTGCCAGTAGCCCCAGGAAGAACGAGCAGTACTTC. It yields the protein CASSPRKNEQYF.

This clonotype was seen a handful of times. The V gene is TRBV4-1, the J gene TRBJ2-5, with D tentatively TRBD2 (5 bases). CDR1 is MGHRA, CDR2 YSYEKL, per germline. This CDR3 region has 12 residues. Trimming removed 11 bases at V and 1 base at J, with 11 bases between. CDR3 nucleotides: TGCGCCGGCCTAGAGGGCCAAGAGACCCAGTACTTC. This sequence encodes CAGLEGQETQYF.

This clonotype occurred a few times. The CDR3 DNA sequence: TGTGCCAGCAGCTTCCCCTTAGCGGGGGGCGGGGATACGCAGTATTTT. This translates into CASSFPLAGGGDTQYF. The chain couples TRBV9 to TRBJ2-3, with TRBD2 identical over 10 bases. This CDR3 region has 16 residues. Trimming removed 4 bases from V and 6 bases from J; junction bases left unmatched: 11. Germline values: CDR1 SGDLS, CDR2 YYNGEE. Together with reference TRBV9 and TRBJ2-3, the CDR3 gives the full variable domain: DSGVTQTPKHLITATGQRVTLRCSPRSGDLSVYWYQQSLDQGLQFLIQYYNGEERAKGNILERFSAQQFPDLHSELNLSSLELGDSALYFCASSFPLAGGGDTQYFGPGTRLTVL.

This clonotype showed up many times. This sequence joins TRBV19 and TRBJ1-1; TRBD1 aligns across 7 bases. Germline CDR1 and CDR2: LNHDA and SQIVND (reference sequence). J was trimmed by 4 bases and V by 4 bases; bases with no gene match: 6. The CDR3 contains 14 residues. The CDR3 loop is CASSTTGAGTEAFF. CDR3 coding DNA: TGTGCCAGTAGTACAACAGGGGCGGGCACTGAAGCTTTCTTT.

This clonotype was found many times. This rearrangement joins TRBV12-3 or TRBV12-4 to TRBJ2-5; D unresolved. V was clipped by 3 bases and J by 5 bases, with 19 bases between them. This CDR3 region has 16 residues. CDR3 sequence (DNA): TGTGCCAGCAGTTTGGCCCCGGGCTCCCAGGCGGAGACCCAGTACTTC. Its protein product is CASSLAPGSQAETQYF.

The chain uses TRBV13 and TRBJ2-5; 9 bases match TRBD2. The CDR3 totals 15 residues. V lost 5 bases and J lost 2; bases outside the gene matches: 6. CDR1 and CDR2 from the germline V gene are PRHDT and FYEKMQ (reference sequence). As DNA, the CDR3 is TGTGCCAGCAGCATCCGCGGGGGGGGACAAGAGACCCAGTACTTC. Protein product: CASSIRGGGQETQYF. The full variable domain, in which reference TRBV13 and TRBJ2-5 provide the parts outside the CDR3, is AAGVIQSPRHLIKEKRETATLKCYPIPRHDTVYWYQQGPGQDPQFLISFYEKMQSDKGSIPDRFSAQQFSDYHSELNMSSLELGDSALYFCASSIRGGGQETQYFGPGTRLLVL.

This clonotype has a handful of counts. The chain has TRBV20-1 and TRBJ2-3; 9 bases are shared with TRBD2. Losses at the gene ends were 2 bases for V and 5 bases for J; bases not matched to a gene: 11. Germline lookup yields CDR1 DFQATT and CDR2 SNEGSKA (reference sequence). The CDR3 spans 16 residues. CDR3 amino acids: CSARRPVAGEKDTQYF. The CDR3 bases are TGCAGTGCTAGACGACCAGTAGCGGGAGAGAAAGATACGCAGTATTTT.

V and J are TRBV27 and TRBJ2-4, with D perhaps matching TRBD2 (6 bases). This CDR3 has 18 residues. The V end was cut by 5 bases, the J end by 1 base, with 21 bases between. The germline CDR1 and CDR2 sequences are MNHEY and SMNVEV (reference sequence). The CDR3 coding sequence is TGTGCCAGCAGTCTACATCGAGGGACCGGAGGGGCCAAAAACATTCAGTACTTC. Its translation: CASSLHRGTGGAKNIQYF.